Following are 8 T cell receptor beta chains from one sample sequenced in a study of CD8 T cells in ankylosing spondylitis. TCRdb independently ran MiXCR on the 5' RACE reads; one entry per CDR3 protein. The sample holds fewer than 200,000 distinct CDR3 sequences, about 16% seen once. Sequencing input: blood, either unsorted or a sorted T cell fraction (not recorded which). The receptor set was obtained from a male donor with ankylosing spondylitis or in good health (not recorded which).

This clonotype came up many times. J is TRBJ1-1 and V is TRBV4-1; TRBD1 agrees at 7 bases. Germline V gene lookup returns CDR1 MGHRA and CDR2 YSYEKL. J gave up 7 bases and V 4 bases, and 6 bases lay outside the gene matches. The CDR3 contains 13 residues. CDR3 amino acids: CASSRTGVVEAFF. The CDR3 DNA follows: TGCGCCAGCAGCCGAACAGGGGTGGTTGAAGCTTTCTTT.

The V call is TRBV27, the J call TRBJ2-7; the D gene is possibly TRBD2 (6 bases). Per germline, CDR1 MNHEY and CDR2 SMNVEV (reference sequence). Trimming took 2 bases from V and 3 from J, leaving 11 bases between them. The CDR3 is made up of 14 amino acids. The CDR3 region has the DNA TGTGCCAGCAGTTTAGCCGGGAGCGGCTACGAGCAGTACTTC. Protein: CASSLAGSGYEQYF.

About this clonotype itself: One base away lies a much larger clone, so this may be a sequencing read error. The chain uses TRBV5-1 and TRBJ2-7; the match to TRBD1 covers 9 bases. The CDR3 runs 15 residues. Germline CDR1 is SGHRS and CDR2 is YFSETQ. The CDR3 DNA sequence: TGCGCCAACAGCTTGGACGGGACAGGGACATACGAGCAGTACTTC. Translation: CANSLDGTGTYEQYF. The full variable domain, completed using reference TRBV5-1 and TRBJ2-7, is KAGVTQTPRYLIKTRGQQVTLSCSPISGHRSVSWYQQTPGQGLQFLFEYFSETQRNKGNFPGRFSGRQFSNSRSEMNVSTLELGDSALYLCANSLDGTGTYEQYFGPGTRLTVT.

This clonotype was recorded a few times. The J gene is TRBJ2-7, the V gene TRBV12-3 or TRBV12-4, with D possibly being TRBD2 (5 bases). V was shortened by 4 bases and J by 5 bases, with 24 bases between the two germline ends. The CDR3 sequence is 17 residues long. This CDR3 reads CASSSPTGNFVLNEQYF. In DNA, the CDR3 is TGTGCCAGCAGTTCTCCAACGGGAAACTTCGTCTTGAACGAGCAGTACTTC.

This clonotype was seen ten or more times. In DNA form, the CDR3 reads TGCGCCAGCAGCTTGTCGGGTAGGAATCAGCCCCAGCATTTT. Residues: CASSLSGRNQPQHF. V gene TRBV5-1 combines with J gene TRBJ1-5; D not certain. V gave up 1 base and J gave up 4 bases, with 9 bases separating them. This CDR3 comprises 14 residues. Germline lookup yields CDR1 SGHRS and CDR2 YFSETQ.

This clonotype has ten or more counts. This chain links TRBV6-5 with TRBJ1-1; D not certain. This CDR3 is 12 amino acids long. Germline CDR1 MNHEY, CDR2 SVGAGI. The germline V and J ends were trimmed by 0 bases and 10 bases, with 9 bases remaining between them. In DNA, the CDR3 is TGTGCCAGCAGTTACTCGAGGGAATCAGCTTTCTTT. Its protein is CASSYSRESAFF.

V usage is TRBV6-5 and J usage is TRBJ1-4; 8 nucleotides align to TRBD1. The CDR3 sequence is 15 residues long. Germline assignment: CDR1 MNHEY and CDR2 SVGAGI. Trimming took 6 bases from V and 5 from J; bases not matched to a gene: 8. For the CDR3, the DNA is TGTGCCAGCAGGGGGGGACAGGTCGCAAATGAAAAACTGTTTTTT. Its translation is CASRGGQVANEKLFF.

This clonotype was counted many times. This chain uses TRBV5-1 with TRBJ2-7; 10 nucleotides align to TRBD1. The CDR3 length is 14 residues. Trimming removed 4 bases from V and 3 bases from J; junction bases left unmatched: 4. CDR1 and CDR2 (germline): SGHRS, YFSETQ. The CDR3 nucleotides read TGCGCCAGCAGCATTGGACAGGGGGTCTACGAGCAGTACTTC. This translates into CASSIGQGVYEQYF.